This TCR beta chain was found in a study of cytomegalovirus exposure and HLA in healthy donors. It was with 60 Vbeta and 13 Jbeta primers that the PCR ran. Repertoires were generated with immunoSEQ multiplex PCR, while TCRdb's copy carries only in-frame clones and drops some. The repertoire holds 120,000 or so clones, with about 74% as singletons. Whole-study results and caveats: The classifier, whose performance was assessed in both the original and validation cohorts, reportedly diagnosed cytomegalovirus status with high specificity and sensitivity. Near-uniform donor sequencing depth was presumed by presence/absence analyses.

Comments on this clone: The antigen is unknown.

Each donor's status was that of a healthy bone marrow donor. CDR1 and CDR2 from the germline V gene are GTSNPN and SVGIG (reference sequence). J lost 2 bases, V lost 0 bases, and 6 bases had no gene match. The CDR3 extends over 16 amino acids. The genes are TRBV30 and TRBJ1-3; 8 nucleotides align to TRBD1. The source of this sequence is a woman aged 45-59 years in good health and CMV-seropositive. The sample comprised PBMCs. The CDR3 nucleotides read TGTGCCTGGAGTGTACAGGGGGGAGTCGCTGGAAACACCATATATTTT. This sequence encodes CAWSVQGGVAGNTIYF.